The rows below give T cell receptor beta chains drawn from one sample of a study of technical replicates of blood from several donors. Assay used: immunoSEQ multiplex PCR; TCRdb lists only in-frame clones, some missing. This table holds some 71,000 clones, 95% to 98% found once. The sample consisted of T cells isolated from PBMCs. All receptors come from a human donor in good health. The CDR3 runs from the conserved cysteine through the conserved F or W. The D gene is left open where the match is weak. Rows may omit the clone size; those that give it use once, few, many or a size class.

cdr3_aa: CASGRAGGNTEAFF; cdr3_nt: TGTGCCAGTGGAAGGGCAGGGGGGAACACTGAAGCTTTCTTT; v_call: TRBV19; clone_size: -; j_call: TRBJ1-1; d_call: TRBD1
cdr3_aa: CASSTGSGANVLTF; cdr3_nt: TGTGCCAGCAGTACAGGGTCTGGGGCCAACGTCCTGACTTTC; v_call: TRBV6-4; clone_size: once; j_call: TRBJ2-6; d_call: -
cdr3_aa: CASGGGLPYGYTF; cdr3_nt: TGTGCCAGCGGGGGGGGGCTTCCCTATGGCTACACCTTC; v_call: TRBV7-6; clone_size: -; j_call: TRBJ1-2; d_call: -
cdr3_aa: CASSLWKGVQPQHF; cdr3_nt: TGTGCCAGCAGTTTATGGAAGGGAGTTCAGCCCCAGCATTTT; v_call: TRBV28; clone_size: -; j_call: TRBJ1-5; d_call: -
cdr3_aa: CASSSTTGFGYTF; cdr3_nt: TGTGCCAGCAGCTCGACGACAGGGTTCGGCTACACCTTC; v_call: TRBV7-6; clone_size: -; j_call: TRBJ1-2; d_call: TRBD1
cdr3_aa: CASSQEGGLGGYTGELFF; cdr3_nt: TGTGCCAGCAGCCAAGAAGGAGGCTTAGGCGGGTACACCGGGGAGCTGTTTTTT; v_call: TRBV4-2; clone_size: -; j_call: TRBJ2-2; d_call: -
cdr3_aa: CAWGQGADTQYF; cdr3_nt: TGTGCCTGGGGACAGGGGGCAGATACGCAGTATTTT; v_call: TRBV30; clone_size: once; j_call: TRBJ2-3; d_call: TRBD1
cdr3_aa: CASSLRAATNEKLFF; cdr3_nt: TGTGCCAGCAGCCTCCGTGCGGCAACTAATGAAAAACTGTTTTTT; v_call: TRBV9; clone_size: -; j_call: TRBJ1-4; d_call: -
cdr3_aa: CASSVSSGQRTDTQYF; cdr3_nt: TGTGCCAGCAGCGTAAGTTCGGGACAGCGCACAGATACGCAGTATTTT; v_call: TRBV9; clone_size: -; j_call: TRBJ2-3; d_call: TRBD1
cdr3_aa: CASSVDRGDSPLHF; cdr3_nt: TGTGCCAGCAGCGTAGACAGGGGAGACTCACCCCTCCACTTT; v_call: TRBV9; clone_size: -; j_call: TRBJ1-6; d_call: TRBD1
cdr3_aa: CASSPSGLETVDGYTF; cdr3_nt: TGTGCCAGCTCACCAAGTGGCCTGGAGACTGTGGATGGCTACACCTTC; v_call: TRBV18; clone_size: -; j_call: TRBJ1-2; d_call: -
cdr3_aa: CAIGEPQGTAYEQYF; cdr3_nt: TGTGCCATCGGCGAGCCGCAAGGGACAGCCTACGAGCAGTACTTC; v_call: TRBV10-3; clone_size: -; j_call: TRBJ2-7; d_call: TRBD1
cdr3_aa: CASSLSRVSDTEAFF; cdr3_nt: TGTGCCAGCAGCTTATCCAGGGTGTCGGACACTGAAGCTTTCTTT; v_call: TRBV7-9; clone_size: -; j_call: TRBJ1-1; d_call: -
cdr3_aa: CATSRGAGLSGNTIYF; cdr3_nt: TGTGCCACCAGCAGAGGGGCCGGCCTCTCTGGAAACACCATATATTTT; v_call: TRBV15; clone_size: -; j_call: TRBJ1-3; d_call: -
cdr3_aa: CASTFGQGNLIGELFF; cdr3_nt: TGTGCCAGCACCTTCGGACAGGGTAACTTAATCGGGGAGCTGTTTTTT; v_call: TRBV28; clone_size: -; j_call: TRBJ2-2; d_call: TRBD1
cdr3_aa: CASSPGDSFGYTF; cdr3_nt: TGTGCCAGCAGCCCAGGGGACAGTTTCGGCTACACCTTC; v_call: TRBV6-4; clone_size: -; j_call: TRBJ1-2; d_call: TRBD1